There are a few counts of the clone carrying this T cell receptor beta chain. There are 14 residues in the CDR3. The germline V gene encodes CDR1 SEHNR and CDR2 FQNEAQ (reference sequence). V lost 1 base, J lost 0 bases, and 6 bases lay in between. The PBMCs had their origin in 10 ml of fresh peripheral blood. This specimen comes from a study of T cells in Graves' hyperthyroidism and ophthalmopathy. There were TCR beta CDR3 regions amplified from RNA transcripts. The TCR CDR3 was amplified in a first-round RT-PCR using the HTBI primer set. Each CDR3 protein is one row after TCRdb ran MiXCR on the multiplex PCR reads. The sample contains a few hundred thousand distinct CDR3 sequences, around 14% of which appear only once.

Sample: blood. J is TRBJ1-2 and V is TRBV7-9; D gene ambiguous. This TCR was recovered from a woman aged 18-30 years with Graves' hyperthyroidism that later progressed to Graves' ophthalmopathy. The CDR3 protein is CASSLETANYGYTF. The CDR3 DNA reads TGTGCCAGCAGCTTAGAGACGGCTAACTATGGCTACACCTTC.